The T cell receptor beta chain under discussion was sequenced for a study of cytomegalovirus exposure and HLA in healthy donors. Both 60 Vbeta primers and 13 Jbeta primers went into the PCR. Measured with immunoSEQ multiplex PCR; TCRdb has only the in-frame clones, and not every one. The table includes about 190,000 clones, about 80% detected once. There are a few counts of this clone. The CDR3 is made up of 19 amino acids. The V and J ends lost 5 bases and 2 bases, in that order; junction bases with no gene match: 14. Germline V gene data show CDR1 as SGHTA and CDR2 as FQGTGA. The specimen sequenced was PBMCs. The clonotype was recovered from a woman aged 30 to 39 in good health and CMV-seronegative. J is TRBJ2-3 and V is TRBV7-3, with 12 bases that match TRBD2. The CDR3 DNA follows: TGTGCCAGCAGCAAAGGGACTAGCGGGTTGGGTCGACCCACAGATACGCAGTATTTT. Encoded protein: CASSKGTSGLGRPTDTQYF.